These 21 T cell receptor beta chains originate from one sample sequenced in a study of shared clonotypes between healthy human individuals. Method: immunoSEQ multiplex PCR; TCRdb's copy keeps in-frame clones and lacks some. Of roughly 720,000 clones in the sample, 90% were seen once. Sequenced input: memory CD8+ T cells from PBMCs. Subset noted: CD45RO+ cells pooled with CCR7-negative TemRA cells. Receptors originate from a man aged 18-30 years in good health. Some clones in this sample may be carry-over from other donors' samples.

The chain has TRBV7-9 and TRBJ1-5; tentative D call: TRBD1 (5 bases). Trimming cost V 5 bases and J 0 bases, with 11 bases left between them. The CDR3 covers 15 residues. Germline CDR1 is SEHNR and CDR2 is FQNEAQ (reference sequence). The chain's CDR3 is CASSIGGYSNQPQHF. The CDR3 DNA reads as TGTGCCAGCAGCATCGGGGGATATAGCAATCAGCCCCAGCATTTT.

Written as DNA, the CDR3 is TGTGCCAGCAGCTATGGCAGGGACAATGAGCAGTTCTTC. Its translation: CASSYGRDNEQFF. The chain combines TRBV7-9 with TRBJ2-1, with TRBD1 as a possible D gene (5 bases). V was pared by 4 bases and J by 5 bases, with 9 bases between. The CDR3 has 13 amino acids. Germline values: CDR1 SEHNR, CDR2 FQNEAQ (reference sequence).

The chain's CDR3 is CASINVGTYEQYF. CDR3 nucleotides: TGTGCCAGCATCAACGTGGGGACCTACGAGCAGTACTTC. This chain uses TRBV11-2 with TRBJ2-7; no clear D gene. The CDR3 runs 13 residues. CDR1 SGHAT and CDR2 FQNNGV come from the germline V gene. The V end was cut by 7 bases, the J end by 2 bases, with 12 bases between.

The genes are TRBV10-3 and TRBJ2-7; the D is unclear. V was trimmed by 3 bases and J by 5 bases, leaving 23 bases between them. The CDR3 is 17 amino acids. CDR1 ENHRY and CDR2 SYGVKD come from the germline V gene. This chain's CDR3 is CAISDSHQRAVKNEQYF. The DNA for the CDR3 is TGTGCCATCAGTGATAGTCACCAAAGGGCGGTGAAAAACGAGCAGTACTTC.

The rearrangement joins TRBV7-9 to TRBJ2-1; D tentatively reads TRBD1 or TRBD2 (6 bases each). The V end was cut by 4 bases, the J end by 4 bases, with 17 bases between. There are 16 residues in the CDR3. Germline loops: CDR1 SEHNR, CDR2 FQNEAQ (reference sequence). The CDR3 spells CASSSNLGGWYNEQFF. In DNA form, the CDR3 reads TGTGCCAGCAGCTCCAATCTAGGGGGGTGGTACAATGAGCAGTTCTTC.

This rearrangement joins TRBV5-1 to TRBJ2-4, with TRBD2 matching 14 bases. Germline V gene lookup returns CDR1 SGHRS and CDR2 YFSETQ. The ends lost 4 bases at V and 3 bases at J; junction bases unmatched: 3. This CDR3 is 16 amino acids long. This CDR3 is CASSQGLAGVKNIQYF. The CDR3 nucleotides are TGCGCCAGCAGCCAGGGACTAGCGGGAGTCAAAAACATTCAGTACTTC.

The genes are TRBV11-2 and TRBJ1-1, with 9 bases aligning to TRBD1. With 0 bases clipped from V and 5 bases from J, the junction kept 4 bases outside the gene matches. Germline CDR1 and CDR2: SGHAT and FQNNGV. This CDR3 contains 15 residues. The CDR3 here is CASSLDLDRGTEAFF. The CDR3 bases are TGTGCCAGCAGCTTAGATCTGGACAGGGGAACTGAAGCTTTCTTT.

This CDR3 reads CASSSHPTGGAVNTEAFF. In DNA, the CDR3 is TGTGCCAGCAGCTCTCACCCGACAGGGGGCGCGGTGAACACTGAAGCTTTCTTT. The chain couples TRBV7-6 to TRBJ1-1, with 10 bases that match TRBD1. The CDR3 contains 18 residues. V gave up 4 bases and J gave up 0 bases; unmatched junction bases: 11. Germline V gene lookup returns CDR1 SGHVS and CDR2 FNYEAQ.

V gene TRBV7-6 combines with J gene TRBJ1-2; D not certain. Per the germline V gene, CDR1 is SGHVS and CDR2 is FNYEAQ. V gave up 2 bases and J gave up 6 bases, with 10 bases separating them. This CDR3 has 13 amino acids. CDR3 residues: CASSLRQNHGYTF. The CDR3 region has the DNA TGTGCCAGCAGCTTAAGGCAGAACCATGGCTACACCTTC.

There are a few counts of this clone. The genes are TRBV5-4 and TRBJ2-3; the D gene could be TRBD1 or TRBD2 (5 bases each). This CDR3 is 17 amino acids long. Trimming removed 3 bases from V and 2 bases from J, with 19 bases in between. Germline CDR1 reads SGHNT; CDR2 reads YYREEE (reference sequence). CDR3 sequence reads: CASSWGPRGAVTDTQYF. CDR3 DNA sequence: TGTGCCAGCAGCTGGGGCCCCCGGGGTGCGGTCACAGATACGCAGTATTTT. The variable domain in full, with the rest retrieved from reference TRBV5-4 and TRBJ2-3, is ETGVTQSPTHLIKTRGQQVTLRCSSQSGHNTVSWYQQALGQGPQFIFQYYREEENGRGNFPPRFSGLQFPNYSSELNVNALELDDSALYLCASSWGPRGAVTDTQYFGPGTRLTVL.

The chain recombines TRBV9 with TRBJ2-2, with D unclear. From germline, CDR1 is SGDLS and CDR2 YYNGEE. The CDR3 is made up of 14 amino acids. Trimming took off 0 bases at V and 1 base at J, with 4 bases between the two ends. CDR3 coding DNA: TGTGCCAGCAGCGTAGCGGTGAACACCGGGGAGCTGTTTTTT. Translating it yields CASSVAVNTGELFF.

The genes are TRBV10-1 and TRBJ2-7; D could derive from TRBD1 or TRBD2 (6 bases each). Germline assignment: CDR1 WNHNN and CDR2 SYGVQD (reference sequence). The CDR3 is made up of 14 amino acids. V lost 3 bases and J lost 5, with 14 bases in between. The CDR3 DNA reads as TGCGCCAGCAGTGATCTGAGGGGGGCGGACGAGCAGTACTTC. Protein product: CASSDLRGADEQYF.

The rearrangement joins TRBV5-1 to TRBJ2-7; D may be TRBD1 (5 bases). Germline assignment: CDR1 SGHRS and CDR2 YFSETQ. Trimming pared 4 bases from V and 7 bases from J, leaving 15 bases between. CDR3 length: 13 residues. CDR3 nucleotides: TGCGCCAGCAGCACGACAGCGTCCCGTGAGCAGTACTTC. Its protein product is CASSTTASREQYF.

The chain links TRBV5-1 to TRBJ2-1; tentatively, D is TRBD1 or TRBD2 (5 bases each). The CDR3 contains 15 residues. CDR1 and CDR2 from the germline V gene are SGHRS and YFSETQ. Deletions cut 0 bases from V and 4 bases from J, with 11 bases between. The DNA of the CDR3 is TGCGCCAGCAGCTTGGTTATGGGGGAGTACAATGAGCAGTTCTTC. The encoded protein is CASSLVMGEYNEQFF.

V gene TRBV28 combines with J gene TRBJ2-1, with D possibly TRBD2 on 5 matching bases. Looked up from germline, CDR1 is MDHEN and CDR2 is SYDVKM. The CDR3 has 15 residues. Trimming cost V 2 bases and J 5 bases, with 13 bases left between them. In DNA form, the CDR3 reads TGTGCCAGCAGTTTACGGGGTAATTCAGACAATGAGCAGTTCTTC. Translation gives CASSLRGNSDNEQFF.

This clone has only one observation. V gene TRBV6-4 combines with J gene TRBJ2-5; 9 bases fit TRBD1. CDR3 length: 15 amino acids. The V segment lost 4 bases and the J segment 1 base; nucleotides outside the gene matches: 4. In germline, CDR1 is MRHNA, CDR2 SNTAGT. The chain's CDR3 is CASSAKTGGQETQYF. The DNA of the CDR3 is TGTGCCAGCAGTGCCAAGACAGGGGGCCAAGAGACCCAGTACTTC.

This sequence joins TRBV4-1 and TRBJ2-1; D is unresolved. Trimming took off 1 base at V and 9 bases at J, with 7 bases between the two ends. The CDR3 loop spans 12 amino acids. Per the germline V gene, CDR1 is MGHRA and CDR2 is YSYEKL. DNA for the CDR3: TGCGCCAGCAGCCAAGTAGATCCTGAGCAGTTCTTC. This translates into CASSQVDPEQFF.

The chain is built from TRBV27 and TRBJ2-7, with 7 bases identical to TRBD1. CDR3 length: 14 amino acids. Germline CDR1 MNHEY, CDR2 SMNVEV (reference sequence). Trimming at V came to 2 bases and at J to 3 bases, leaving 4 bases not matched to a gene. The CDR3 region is CASSLTAGGYEQYF. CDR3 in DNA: TGTGCCAGCAGTTTAACCGCAGGGGGCTACGAGCAGTACTTC.

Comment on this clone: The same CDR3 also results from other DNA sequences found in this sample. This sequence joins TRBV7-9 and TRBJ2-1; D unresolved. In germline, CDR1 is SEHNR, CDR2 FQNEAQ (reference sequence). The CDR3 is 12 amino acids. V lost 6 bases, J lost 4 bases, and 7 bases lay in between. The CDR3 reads CASSPFYNEQFF. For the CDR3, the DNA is TGTGCCAGCAGTCCGTTTTACAATGAGCAGTTCTTC.

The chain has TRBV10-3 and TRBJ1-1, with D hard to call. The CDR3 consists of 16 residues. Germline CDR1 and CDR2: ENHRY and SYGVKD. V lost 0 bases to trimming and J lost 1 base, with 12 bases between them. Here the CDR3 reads CAISESLRASNTEAFF. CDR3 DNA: TGTGCCATCAGTGAGTCCCTTAGGGCCTCGAACACTGAAGCTTTCTTT.

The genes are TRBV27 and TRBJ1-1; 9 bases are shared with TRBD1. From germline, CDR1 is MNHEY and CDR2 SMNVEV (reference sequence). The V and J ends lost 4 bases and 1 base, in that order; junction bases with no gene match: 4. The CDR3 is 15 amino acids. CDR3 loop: CASSYMTGGNTEAFF. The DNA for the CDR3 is TGTGCCAGCAGTTACATGACAGGGGGGAACACTGAAGCTTTCTTT.